Following are 7 T cell receptor beta chains from one sample sequenced in a study of blood T cell repertoires in COVID-19. Sequencing used immunoSEQ multiplex PCR; TCRdb keeps in-frame clones, though not all of them. This table has about 190,000 clones, approximately 80% appearing once. The sample taken for sequencing was peripheral blood. Receptors were obtained from a man in his sixties with acute or convalescent COVID-19.

The chain recombines TRBV7-8 with TRBJ1-1; D is perhaps TRBD1 (5 bases). The CDR3 has 13 residues. Germline V gives CDR1 SGHVS, CDR2 FQNEAQ. Trimming left V 5 bases short and J 11 bases short, with 18 bases between. CDR3 sequence: CASSTSGGVLAFF. The CDR3 DNA sequence: TGTGCCAGCAGCACCAGCGGGGGGGTTTTGGCTTTCTTT.

The J gene is TRBJ1-2, the V gene TRBV28; D is unclear. This CDR3 has 15 amino acids. V was trimmed by 2 bases and J by 6 bases, leaving 16 bases between them. Germline CDR1 MDHEN, CDR2 SYDVKM. CDR3 sequence: CASSLRGPGSHGYTF. The DNA of the CDR3 is TGTGCCAGCAGTTTACGGGGTCCTGGGTCCCATGGCTACACCTTC.

The genes are TRBV30 and TRBJ1-1; a possible D gene is TRBD1 (6 bases). The CDR3 is 14 residues long. Germline values: CDR1 GTSNPN, CDR2 SVGIG (reference sequence). Trimming removed 3 bases at V and 1 base at J, with 12 bases between. The CDR3 sequence is CAWSSGGPNTEAFF. The CDR3 DNA reads as TGTGCCTGGAGCTCCGGGGGGCCGAACACTGAAGCTTTCTTT.

The J gene is TRBJ2-2, the V gene TRBV10-3, with 9 positions matching TRBD1. Germline V lookup: CDR1 ENHRY, CDR2 SYGVKD. This CDR3 comprises 14 residues. J lost 6 bases, V lost 8 bases, and 7 bases had no gene match. CDR3 loop: CAIGAGTGSGELFF. CDR3 coding DNA: TGTGCCATCGGAGCCGGGACAGGGTCCGGGGAGCTGTTTTTT.

The rearrangement uses TRBV28 and TRBJ2-5, with D unclear. With 0 bases removed from V and 0 bases from J, the gap between germline ends came to 5 bases. There are 14 residues in the CDR3. Per the germline V gene, CDR1 is MDHEN and CDR2 is SYDVKM. In DNA form, the CDR3 reads TGTGCCAGCAGTTTATGGGCCGACCAAGAGACCCAGTACTTC. Protein product: CASSLWADQETQYF.

The rearrangement joins TRBV6-5 to TRBJ1-1, with unresolved D. V gave up 2 bases and J gave up 3 bases, with 7 bases separating them. Germline assignment: CDR1 MNHEY and CDR2 SVGAGI. There are 13 residues in the CDR3. The CDR3 DNA reads as TGTGCCAGCAGTTACCGGGATGACACTGAAGCTTTCTTT. This codes for CASSYRDDTEAFF.

This rearrangement joins TRBV25-1 to TRBJ2-5; unclear D gene. Germline V gives CDR1 MGHDK, CDR2 SYGVNS. The V and J ends lost 1 base and 4 bases respectively, with 4 bases between them. CDR3 length: 12 residues. CDR3 in amino acids: CASSELSETQYF. The CDR3 DNA sequence: TGTGCCAGCAGTGAATTATCAGAGACCCAGTACTTC.